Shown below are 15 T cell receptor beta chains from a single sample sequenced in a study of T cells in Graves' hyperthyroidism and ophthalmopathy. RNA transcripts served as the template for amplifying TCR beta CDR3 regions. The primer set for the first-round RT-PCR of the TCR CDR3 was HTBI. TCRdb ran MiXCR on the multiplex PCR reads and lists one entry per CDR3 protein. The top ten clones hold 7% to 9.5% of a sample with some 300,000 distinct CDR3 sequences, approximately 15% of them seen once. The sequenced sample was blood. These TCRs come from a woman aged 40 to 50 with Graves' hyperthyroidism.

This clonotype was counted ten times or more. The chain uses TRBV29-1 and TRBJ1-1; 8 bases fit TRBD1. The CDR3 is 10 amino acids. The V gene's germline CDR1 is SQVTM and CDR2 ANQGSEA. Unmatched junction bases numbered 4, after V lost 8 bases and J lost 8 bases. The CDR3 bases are TGCAGCACCCGACAGGGGGAAGCTTTCTTT. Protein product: CSTRQGEAFF.

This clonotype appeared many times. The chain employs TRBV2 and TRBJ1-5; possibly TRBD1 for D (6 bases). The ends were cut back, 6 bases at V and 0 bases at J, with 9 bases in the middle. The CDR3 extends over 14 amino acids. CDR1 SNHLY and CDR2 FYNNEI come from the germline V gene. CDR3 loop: CASSGQHSNQPQHF. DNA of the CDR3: TGTGCCAGCAGCGGACAGCATAGCAATCAGCCCCAGCATTTT.

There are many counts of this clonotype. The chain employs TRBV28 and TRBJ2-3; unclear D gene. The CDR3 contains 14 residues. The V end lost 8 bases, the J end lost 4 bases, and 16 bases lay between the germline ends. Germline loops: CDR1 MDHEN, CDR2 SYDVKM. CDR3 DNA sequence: TGTGCCAGCCGTCATCAAGGGTTTCCAGATACGCAGTATTTT. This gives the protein CASRHQGFPDTQYF.

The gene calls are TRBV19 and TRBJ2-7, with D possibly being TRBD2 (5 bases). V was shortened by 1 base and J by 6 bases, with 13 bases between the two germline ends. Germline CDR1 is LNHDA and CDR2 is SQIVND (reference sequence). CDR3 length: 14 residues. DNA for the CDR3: TGTGCCAGTAGTATAGGCCAGGCGGCGGGCGAGCAGTACTTC. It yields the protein CASSIGQAAGEQYF.

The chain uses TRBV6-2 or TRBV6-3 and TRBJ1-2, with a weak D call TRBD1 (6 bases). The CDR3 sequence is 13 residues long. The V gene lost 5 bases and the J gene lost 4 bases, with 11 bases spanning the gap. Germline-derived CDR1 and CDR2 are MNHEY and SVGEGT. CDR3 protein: CASSQQGTYGYTF. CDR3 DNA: TGTGCCAGCAGTCAACAGGGAACCTATGGCTACACCTTC.

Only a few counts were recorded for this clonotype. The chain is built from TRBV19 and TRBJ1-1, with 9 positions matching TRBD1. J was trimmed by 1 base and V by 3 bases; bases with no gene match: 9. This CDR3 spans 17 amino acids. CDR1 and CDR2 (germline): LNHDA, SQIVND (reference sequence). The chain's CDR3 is CASSIPWTGEPNTEAFF. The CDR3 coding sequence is TGTGCCAGTAGTATCCCCTGGACAGGGGAACCGAACACTGAAGCTTTCTTT.

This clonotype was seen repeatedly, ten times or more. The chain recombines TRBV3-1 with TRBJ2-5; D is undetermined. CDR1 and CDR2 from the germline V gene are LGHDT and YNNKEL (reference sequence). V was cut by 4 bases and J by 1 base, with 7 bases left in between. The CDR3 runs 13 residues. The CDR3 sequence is CASSPRGQETQYF. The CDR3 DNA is TGTGCCAGCAGCCCTCGAGGCCAAGAGACCCAGTACTTC.

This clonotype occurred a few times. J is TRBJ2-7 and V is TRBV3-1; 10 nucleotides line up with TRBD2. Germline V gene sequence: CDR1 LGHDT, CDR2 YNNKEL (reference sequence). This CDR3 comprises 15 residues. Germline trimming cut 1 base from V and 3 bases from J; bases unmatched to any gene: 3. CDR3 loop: CASSQGTSGVYEQYF. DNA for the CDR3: TGTGCCAGCAGCCAAGGTACTAGCGGGGTCTACGAGCAGTACTTC.

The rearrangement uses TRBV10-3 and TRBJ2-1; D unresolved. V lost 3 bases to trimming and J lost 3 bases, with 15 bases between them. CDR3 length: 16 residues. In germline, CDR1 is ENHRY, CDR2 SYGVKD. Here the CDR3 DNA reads TGTGCCATCAGTGACCCTCGGTTAGCAGACTACAATGAGCAGTTCTTC. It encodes CAISDPRLADYNEQFF.

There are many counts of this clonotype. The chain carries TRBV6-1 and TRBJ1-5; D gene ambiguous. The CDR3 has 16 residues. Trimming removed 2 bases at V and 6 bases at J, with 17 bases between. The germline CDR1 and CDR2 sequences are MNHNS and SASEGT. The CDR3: CASSESEAWFIQPQHF. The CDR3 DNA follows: TGTGCCAGCAGTGAATCGGAGGCCTGGTTCATTCAGCCCCAGCATTTT.

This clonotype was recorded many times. DNA of the CDR3: TGTGCCAGCACGGGGTTCCAGACTGAAGCTTTCTTT. Translating gives CASTGFQTEAFF. V usage is TRBV12-3 or TRBV12-4 and J usage is TRBJ1-1; D remains ambiguous. Trimming took 7 bases from V and 5 from J, leaving 11 bases between them. This CDR3 is built from 12 residues.

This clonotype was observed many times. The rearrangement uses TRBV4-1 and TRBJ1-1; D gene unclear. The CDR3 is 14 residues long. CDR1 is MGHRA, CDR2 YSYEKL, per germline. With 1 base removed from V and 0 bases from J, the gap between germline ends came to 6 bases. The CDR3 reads CASSQGELNTEAFF. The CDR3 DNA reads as TGCGCCAGCAGCCAAGGGGAACTGAACACTGAAGCTTTCTTT.

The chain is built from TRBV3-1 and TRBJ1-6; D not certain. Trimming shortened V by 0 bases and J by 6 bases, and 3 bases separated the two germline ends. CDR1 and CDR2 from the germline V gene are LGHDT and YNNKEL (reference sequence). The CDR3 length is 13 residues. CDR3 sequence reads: CASSQDLNSPLHF. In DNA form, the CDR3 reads TGTGCCAGCAGCCAAGATCTTAATTCACCCCTCCACTTT. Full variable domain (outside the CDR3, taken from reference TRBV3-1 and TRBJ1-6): DTAVSQTPKYLVTQMGNDKSIKCEQNLGHDTMYWYKQDSKKFLKIMFSYNNKELIINETVPNRFSPKSPDKAHLNLHINSLELGDSAVYFCASSQDLNSPLHFGNGTRLTVT.

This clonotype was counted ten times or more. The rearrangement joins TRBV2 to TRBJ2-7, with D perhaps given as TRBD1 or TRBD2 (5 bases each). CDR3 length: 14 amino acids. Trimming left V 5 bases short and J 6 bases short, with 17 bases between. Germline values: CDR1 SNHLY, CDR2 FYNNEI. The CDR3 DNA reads TGTGCCAGCAGTAAAGGGATAGGGGCGGGCGAGCAGTACTTC. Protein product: CASSKGIGAGEQYF.

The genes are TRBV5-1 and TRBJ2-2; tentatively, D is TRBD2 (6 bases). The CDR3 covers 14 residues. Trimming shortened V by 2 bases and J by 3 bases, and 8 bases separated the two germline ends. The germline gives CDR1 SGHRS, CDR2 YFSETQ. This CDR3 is CASSFGGYTGELFF. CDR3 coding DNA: TGCGCCAGCAGCTTTGGGGGGTACACCGGGGAGCTGTTTTTT. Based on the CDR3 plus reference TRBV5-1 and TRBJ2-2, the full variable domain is KAGVTQTPRYLIKTRGQQVTLSCSPISGHRSVSWYQQTPGQGLQFLFEYFSETQRNKGNFPGRFSGRQFSNSRSEMNVSTLELGDSALYLCASSFGGYTGELFFGEGSRLTVL.